Listed below are T cell receptor beta chains from one sample, sequenced in a study of OX40 agonist ivuxolimab in advanced cancers. Data came from immunoSEQ multiplex PCR; TCRdb stores just in-frame clones and leaves some out. The data hold some 64,000 clones, with about 83% observed a single time. Material: CD4+ or CD8+ T cells sorted from blood, obtained in a trial of the OX40 agonist ivuxolimab. Receptors were obtained from an adult with an advanced solid tumor such as melanoma, head and neck, liver or kidney cancer. The CDR3 runs from the conserved cysteine through the conserved F or W. Fields, in order: J gene, D gene, V gene, clone size, CDR3 protein, CDR3 DNA. The D gene is left open where the match is weak. Where a row states a size, it is once, few, many or the class of an expanded clone; other rows omit it.

J gene: TRBJ2-5
D gene: -
V gene: TRBV10-3
clone size: -
CDR3 protein: CAISGGPSKETQYF
CDR3 DNA: TGTGCCATCAGTGGCGGCCCATCGAAAGAGACCCAGTACTTC

J gene: TRBJ1-4
D gene: TRBD1
V gene: TRBV9
clone size: -
CDR3 protein: CASADRATNEKLFF
CDR3 DNA: TGTGCCAGCGCTGACAGGGCAACTAATGAAAAACTGTTTTTT

J gene: TRBJ1-1
D gene: -
V gene: TRBV6-5
clone size: -
CDR3 protein: CASTTPPGTEAFF
CDR3 DNA: TGTGCCAGCACCACCCCCCCGGGTACTGAAGCTTTCTTT

J gene: TRBJ1-1
D gene: -
V gene: TRBV7-9
clone size: few
CDR3 protein: CASSFSVDTASDTEAFF
CDR3 DNA: TGTGCCAGCAGCTTTAGTGTGGATACAGCGTCCGACACTGAAGCTTTCTTT

J gene: TRBJ1-1
D gene: -
V gene: TRBV6-5
clone size: few
CDR3 protein: CASSSDGTEAFF
CDR3 DNA: TGTGCCAGCAGTTCGGACGGCACTGAAGCTTTCTTT

J gene: TRBJ2-3
D gene: TRBD2
V gene: TRBV7-9
clone size: -
CDR3 protein: CASSQVVGGPTAGDTQYF
CDR3 DNA: TGTGCCAGCAGCCAAGTGGTGGGAGGGCCCACCGCGGGAGATACGCAGTATTTT

J gene: TRBJ1-5
D gene: -
V gene: TRBV7-2
clone size: -
CDR3 protein: CASSLGTRYQPQHF
CDR3 DNA: TGTGCCAGCAGCTTAGGGACACGATATCAGCCCCAGCATTTT

J gene: TRBJ1-1
D gene: TRBD1
V gene: TRBV4-1
clone size: -
CDR3 protein: CASSHNSGGAFNTEAFF
CDR3 DNA: TGCGCCAGCAGCCACAACTCAGGGGGGGCCTTCAACACTGAAGCTTTCTTT

J gene: TRBJ1-5
D gene: TRBD1
V gene: TRBV5-8
clone size: -
CDR3 protein: CASSYDRDLGPQHF
CDR3 DNA: TGTGCCAGCAGTTATGACAGGGACCTCGGGCCCCAGCATTTT

J gene: TRBJ1-1
D gene: -
V gene: TRBV15
clone size: -
CDR3 protein: CATSRDLVGSTEAFF
CDR3 DNA: TGTGCCACCAGCAGAGATTTAGTAGGGAGCACTGAAGCTTTCTTT

J gene: TRBJ1-1
D gene: -
V gene: TRBV5-1
clone size: -
CDR3 protein: CASSLSAVMNTEAFF
CDR3 DNA: TGCGCCAGCAGCTTGAGCGCTGTCATGAACACTGAAGCTTTCTTT

J gene: TRBJ2-1
D gene: -
V gene: TRBV18
clone size: -
CDR3 protein: CASSPIMGAEGSYNEQFF
CDR3 DNA: TGTGCCAGCTCACCAATTATGGGGGCCGAGGGCTCCTACAATGAGCAGTTCTTC

J gene: TRBJ2-5
D gene: -
V gene: TRBV29-1
clone size: -
CDR3 protein: CSVCDNHQETQYF
CDR3 DNA: TGCAGCGTCTGTGACAATCACCAAGAGACCCAGTACTTC

J gene: TRBJ1-6
D gene: -
V gene: TRBV6-6
clone size: few
CDR3 protein: CASSYGTDYNSPLHF
CDR3 DNA: TGTGCCAGCAGTTACGGAACGGACTATAATTCACCCCTCCACTTT

J gene: TRBJ2-1
D gene: -
V gene: TRBV19
clone size: once
CDR3 protein: CASSIGQRGNEQFF
CDR3 DNA: TGTGCCAGTAGTATAGGGCAGAGAGGCAATGAGCAGTTCTTC

J gene: TRBJ2-3
D gene: -
V gene: TRBV9
clone size: -
CDR3 protein: CASSVRSGTDTQYF
CDR3 DNA: TGTGCCAGCAGCGTCCGTTCGGGCACAGATACGCAGTATTTT

J gene: TRBJ2-3
D gene: -
V gene: TRBV6-5
clone size: -
CDR3 protein: CASSLLGVAKQYF
CDR3 DNA: TGTGCCAGCAGTCTTCTCGGGGTAGCTAAGCAGTATTTT

J gene: TRBJ1-6
D gene: -
V gene: TRBV7-2
clone size: -
CDR3 protein: CASSLTPGSWSSPLHF
CDR3 DNA: TGTGCCAGCAGCTTAACCCCAGGTAGTTGGAGTTCACCCCTCCACTTT

J gene: TRBJ2-5
D gene: -
V gene: TRBV7-8
clone size: -
CDR3 protein: CASRRPRYGEETQYF
CDR3 DNA: TGTGCCAGCAGACGCCCCCGATACGGGGAAGAGACCCAGTACTTC

J gene: TRBJ1-5
D gene: TRBD1
V gene: TRBV2
clone size: -
CDR3 protein: CASRTRTGVGQPQHF
CDR3 DNA: TGTGCCAGCAGGACCAGGACAGGGGTAGGACAGCCCCAGCATTTT

J gene: TRBJ2-1
D gene: TRBD1
V gene: TRBV6-6
clone size: -
CDR3 protein: CASSRRTGEVLNEQFF
CDR3 DNA: TGTGCCAGCAGTCGACGGACAGGGGAAGTATTAAATGAGCAGTTCTTC

J gene: TRBJ1-6
D gene: -
V gene: TRBV30
clone size: -
CDR3 protein: CAWSLGAGNNSPLHF
CDR3 DNA: TGTGCCTGGTCCCTTGGGGCAGGCAATAATTCACCCCTCCACTTT

J gene: TRBJ1-1
D gene: TRBD1
V gene: TRBV7-2
clone size: -
CDR3 protein: CASSPRQGLVEAFF
CDR3 DNA: TGTGCCAGCAGCCCCCGACAGGGGTTGGTAGAAGCTTTCTTT

J gene: TRBJ1-5
D gene: TRBD1
V gene: TRBV4-2
clone size: -
CDR3 protein: CASSPGTGGGKNSNQPQHF
CDR3 DNA: TGTGCCAGCAGCCCTGGGACAGGGGGAGGTAAAAATAGCAATCAGCCCCAGCATTTT

J gene: TRBJ1-1
D gene: -
V gene: TRBV6-5
clone size: -
CDR3 protein: CASSRIGGATEAFF
CDR3 DNA: TGTGCCAGCAGTCGAATCGGGGGGGCAACTGAAGCTTTCTTT

J gene: TRBJ2-2
D gene: -
V gene: TRBV7-6
clone size: -
CDR3 protein: CASSQYSTGELFF
CDR3 DNA: TGTGCCAGCAGCCAATACAGCACCGGGGAGCTGTTTTTT

J gene: TRBJ2-7
D gene: -
V gene: TRBV27
clone size: -
CDR3 protein: CASSPPGGTEQYF
CDR3 DNA: TGTGCCAGCAGTCCCCCAGGCGGGACTGAGCAGTACTTC